These 3 T cell receptor beta chains originate from one sample sequenced in a study of cytomegalovirus exposure and HLA in healthy donors. PCR employed 60 Vbeta and 13 Jbeta primers. Assay: immunoSEQ multiplex PCR; the TCRdb copy retains only in-frame clones and omits some. The table lists some 150,000 clones, roughly 85% of them singletons. The sequencing sample was made of PBMCs. The origin of the receptors is a man aged 35-49 years in good health and CMV-seronegative.

The rearrangement links TRBV7-3 to TRBJ2-1; unclear D gene. The V end was cut by 4 bases, the J end by 4 bases, with 8 bases between. CDR1 is SGHTA and CDR2 is FQGTGA in the germline V gene. CDR3 length: 13 residues. The CDR3 coding sequence is TGTGCCAGCAGCTCGAGTACTTACAATGAGCAGTTCTTC. Translation gives CASSSSTYNEQFF.

V is TRBV9 and J is TRBJ1-1; no definite D call. The germline CDR1 and CDR2 sequences are SGDLS and YYNGEE. This CDR3 has 13 amino acids. V lost 4 bases to trimming and J lost 6 bases, with 13 bases between them. The CDR3 DNA reads as TGTGCCAGCAGCTCTCCTTGGAGGGCTGAAGCTTTCTTT. Translated, it gives CASSSPWRAEAFF.

The chain is built from TRBV28 and TRBJ1-1; 10 bases are shared with TRBD1. The CDR3 is made up of 13 amino acids. Germline CDR1 MDHEN, CDR2 SYDVKM. V lost 6 bases to trimming and J lost 8 bases; unmatched junction nucleotides: 6. The CDR3 DNA follows: TGTGCCAGCAGGGCCGACAGGGGGCGAGAAGCTTTCTTT. As protein: CASRADRGREAFF. The full variable domain, in which reference TRBV28 and TRBJ1-1 provide the parts outside the CDR3, is DVKVTQSSRYLVKRTGEKVFLECVQDMDHENMFWYRQDPGLGLRLIYFSYDVKMKEKGDIPEGYSVSREKKERFSLILESASTNQTSMYLCASRADRGREAFFGQGTRLTVV.